Each of the 13 T cell receptor beta chains below was sequenced from the same sample in a study of T cell responses to AZD1222 COVID-19 vaccine. Data came from immunoSEQ multiplex PCR; TCRdb stores just in-frame clones and leaves some out. The table lists some 150,000 clones, more than 85% of them singletons. The source was peripheral blood, collected 28 days after the second AZD1222 dose. The receptor source for this set is an adult who received the AZD1222 COVID-19 vaccine.

V gene TRBV19 combines with J gene TRBJ1-6; 10 bases are a match to TRBD1. This CDR3 region has 16 residues. Germline CDR1 is LNHDA and CDR2 is SQIVND (reference sequence). The ends lost 7 bases at V and 8 bases at J; junction bases unmatched: 11. CDR3 sequence reads: CASTNLIGTGDSPLHF. DNA of the CDR3: TGTGCCAGTACAAACCTAATCGGGACAGGGGATTCACCCCTCCACTTT.

This clone was observed once. The chain's CDR3 is CASSLDLVAGAYEQYF. CDR3 DNA: TGTGCCAGCAGCTTAGACCTGGTAGCGGGAGCCTACGAGCAGTACTTC. V gene TRBV11-2 combines with J gene TRBJ2-7; 9 bases are shared with TRBD2. V lost 0 bases and J lost 2; bases outside the gene matches: 5. Germline V lookup: CDR1 SGHAT, CDR2 FQNNGV. The CDR3 is 16 amino acids.

V gene TRBV28 combines with J gene TRBJ1-1; 7 bases map to TRBD1. This CDR3 is built from 12 residues. Losses at the gene ends were 10 bases for V and 5 bases for J; bases not matched to a gene: 7. CDR1 MDHEN and CDR2 SYDVKM come from the germline V gene. CDR3 protein: CAIRTGWTEAFF. The CDR3 DNA sequence: TGTGCCATCCGGACAGGATGGACTGAAGCTTTCTTT.

The chain joins TRBV4-1 to TRBJ1-1, with 9 bases identical to TRBD1. The ends lost 3 bases at V and 1 base at J; junction bases unmatched: 3. Germline CDR1 and CDR2: MGHRA and YSYEKL. The CDR3 is 15 residues long. The CDR3 DNA sequence: TGCGCCAGCAGCCACGGGGACAGGGAGAACACTGAAGCTTTCTTT. Protein product: CASSHGDRENTEAFF.

This clone was observed a few times. The V gene is TRBV24-1, the J gene TRBJ2-1; 9 positions match TRBD2. V gave up 2 bases and J gave up 1 base; unmatched junction bases: 2. The CDR3 spans 16 residues. The germline gives CDR1 KGHDR, CDR2 SFDVKD. The CDR3 protein is CATSDWGLASYNEQFF. CDR3 sequence (DNA): TGTGCCACCAGTGATTGGGGACTAGCTTCCTACAATGAGCAGTTCTTC.

V gene TRBV27 combines with J gene TRBJ2-5, with D possibly called TRBD1 or TRBD2 (5 bases each). This CDR3 comprises 13 residues. V was shortened by 7 bases and J by 3 bases, with 12 bases between the two germline ends. Germline CDR1 and CDR2: MNHEY and SMNVEV (reference sequence). The CDR3 protein is CASTRDPKETQYF. The CDR3, as DNA: TGTGCCAGCACCCGGGACCCGAAAGAGACCCAGTACTTC.

The chain couples TRBV19 to TRBJ2-5; D call uncertain. Looked up from germline, CDR1 is LNHDA and CDR2 is SQIVND (reference sequence). Between the trimmed V and J ends, which lost 1 base and 0 bases, there was a span of 6 bases. This CDR3 spans 14 amino acids. CDR3 amino acids: CASSIGADQETQYF. CDR3 sequence (DNA): TGTGCCAGTAGTATAGGGGCAGACCAAGAGACCCAGTACTTC.

This clone was seen a few times. This rearrangement joins TRBV21-1 to TRBJ1-5; the table calls TRBD1, which could not be checked here. TRBV21-1 represents a pseudogene. There are 19 residues in the CDR3. CDR3 nucleotides: TGTGCCAGCAGCACTCCCGGGACAGGGGCATCAAGGAACTATCAGCCCCAGCATTTT. Its protein is CASSTPGTGASRNYQPQHF.

This chain links TRBV5-6 with TRBJ1-2; D is unresolved. The germline V gene has CDR1 SGHDT and CDR2 YYEEEE. The CDR3 has 14 amino acids. V shed 5 bases and J shed 3 bases, with 14 bases lying between them. CDR3 sequence: CASRPGGSDYGYTF. The DNA for the CDR3 is TGTGCCAGCAGGCCGGGTGGGTCCGACTATGGCTACACCTTC.

CDR3 in DNA: TGTGCCAGCAGTCAGGAAGGATCGCCGTACTATGGCTACACCTTC. Amino acids: CASSQEGSPYYGYTF. The chain recombines TRBV6-5 with TRBJ1-2; no definite D call. Germline lookup yields CDR1 MNHEY and CDR2 SVGAGI. Trimming removed 5 bases at V and 3 bases at J, with 16 bases between. The length of the CDR3 is 15 residues.

V is TRBV11-2 and J is TRBJ1-1; perhaps TRBD1 as D (5 bases). The CDR3 spans 15 residues. Germline V CDR1 and CDR2: SGHAT, FQNNGV. The V gene lost 5 bases and the J gene lost 3 bases, with 16 bases spanning the gap. The CDR3 loop reads CASSGIQGLDTEAFF. In DNA, the CDR3 is TGTGCCAGCAGCGGCATTCAGGGATTGGACACTGAAGCTTTCTTT.

This clone has only one observation. The chain combines TRBV6-2 or TRBV6-3 with TRBJ1-2; 8 bases align to TRBD1. The CDR3 is made up of 14 amino acids. After removal of 2 bases from V and 7 bases from J, the junction contained 6 bases not matched to a gene. Germline CDR1 and CDR2: MNHEY and SVGEGT. The CDR3 nucleotides read TGTGCCAGCAGTTACCGGGCAGGGGGCAGTGGCTACACCTTC. Translated, it gives CASSYRAGGSGYTF.

The chain links TRBV5-1 to TRBJ1-2, with D unclear. Trimming stripped 1 base from V and 2 bases from J, with 3 bases between. CDR3 size: 12 residues. Germline V gene lookup returns CDR1 SGHRS and CDR2 YFSETQ. The CDR3 nucleotides read TGCGCCAGCAGCTTGAAAAACTATGGCTACACCTTC. It encodes CASSLKNYGYTF.